The present entry profiles one T cell receptor beta chain with its context. Its antigen remains unknown. The data derive from a study of OX40 agonist ivuxolimab in advanced cancers. Across the whole study: Dose-escalation patients were diagnosed with hepatocellular carcinoma, melanoma, renal cell cancer or head and neck cancer.

The repertoire was sequenced with immunoSEQ multiplex PCR; TCRdb's copy has only in-frame clones and lacks some. The sample lists 84,000 or so clones, 84% occurring once. Germline V gives CDR1 ENHRY, CDR2 SYGVKD. The CDR3 runs to 15 residues. With V trimmed by 5 bases and J by 1 base, 3 bases remained unmatched. Study-wide points: Patients who responded partially at 0.1-3.0 mg/kg showed clonal expansion ranking among the lowest.

The cohort excluded patients with autoimmune disease history or systemic immunosuppression. Material: CD4+ or CD8+ T cells sorted from blood, obtained in a trial of the OX40 agonist ivuxolimab. This clonotype was obtained from an adult with an advanced solid tumor such as melanoma, head and neck, liver or kidney cancer. The chain employs TRBV10-3 and TRBJ1-3; the match to TRBD1 covers 9 bases. CDR3 in amino acids: CAISSQGASGNTIYF. CDR3 DNA: TGTGCCATCAGTTCACAGGGGGCTTCTGGAAACACCATATATTTT.